This TCR beta chain was captured in a study of blood T cells in healthy people across ages. This clonotype was counted only a few times. Its matching antigen is unknown. The V and J ends lost 3 bases and 12 bases respectively, with 12 bases between them. The CDR3 length is 11 residues. The germline V gene has CDR1 MNHEY and CDR2 SVGEGT. The second PCR ran roughly 7 to 12 cycles with a sample-barcoded 5' primer and J-beta primers. TCRdb reprocessed the 5' RACE reads with MiXCR, giving one entry per CDR3 protein. In the table there are fewer than 900,000 distinct CDR3 sequences, 35% to 40% of which are singletons. Study observations and caveats: Age brought a roughly linear fall in TCR beta diversity measured per million T cells. Long-lived donors exceeded aged donors in naive CD4+ cells and diversity.

Sequencing was carried out using blood. The receptor was derived from a man between 18 and 29 years old in good health. The genes are TRBV6-2 or TRBV6-3 and TRBJ2-7, with D tentatively TRBD1 (5 bases). CDR3 sequence reads: CASSYKQVRYF. The CDR3 bases are TGTGCCAGCAGTTATAAACAGGTGCGGTACTTC.